These T cell receptor beta chains were read from a single sample in a study of cytomegalovirus exposure and HLA in healthy donors. Assay: immunoSEQ multiplex PCR; the TCRdb copy retains only in-frame clones and omits some. Among about 110,000 clones listed, around nine tenths were seen once. Sequencing was performed on PBMCs. The receptors were gathered from a woman younger than 35 in good health and CMV-seronegative. Both conserved end residues are part of each CDR3. D genes are given only for firm matches. Size is omitted from some rows. Given values are once, few, many or a class for expanded clones.

TRBJ1-2	.	TRBD1	TRBV7-2	CASSSSSGQTNGYTF	TGTGCCAGCAGCTCCTCATCGGGACAGACTAATGGCTACACCTTC
TRBJ1-1	.	.	TRBV2	CASTPLTGRAFF	TGTGCCAGCACCCCTTTGACAGGTCGGGCTTTCTTT
TRBJ1-1	.	.	TRBV5-1	CASGTVNTEAFF	TGCGCCAGCGGAACAGTGAACACTGAAGCTTTCTTT
TRBJ1-2	once	TRBD1	TRBV7-2	CASSSGQLPSLGGYTF	TGTGCCAGCAGCTCGGGACAGCTACCCTCTTTAGGTGGCTACACCTTC
TRBJ1-1	.	.	TRBV11-2	CASSPGPSNTEAFF	TGTGCCAGCAGCCCTGGGCCCTCCAACACTGAAGCTTTCTTT
TRBJ1-2	few	.	TRBV5-1	CASSPQGYGYTF	TGCGCCAGCAGCCCGCAGGGTTATGGCTACACCTTC
TRBJ1-1	.	.	TRBV21-1	CASSPGTGGTEAFF	TGTGCCAGCAGCCCCGGGACAGGGGGCACTGAAGCTTTCTTT
TRBJ2-1	.	TRBD2	TRBV7-9	CASRPPGLARDEQFF	TGTGCCAGCAGACCTCCGGGACTAGCGAGGGATGAGCAGTTCTTC
TRBJ2-1	.	.	TRBV5-4	CASSPKGGGQYNEQFF	TGTGCCAGCAGCCCAAAGGGGGGAGGGCAGTACAATGAGCAGTTCTTC
TRBJ2-7	.	.	TRBV4-1	CASSPQEGSTYEQYF	TGCGCCAGCAGCCCTCAGGAGGGCTCGACCTACGAGCAGTACTTC
TRBJ2-7	.	.	TRBV29-1	CSFRQTSSYEQYF	TGCAGCTTCAGACAGACCAGCTCCTACGAGCAGTACTTC
TRBJ2-3	.	.	TRBV5-1	CASRRDTDTQYF	TGCGCCAGCAGGAGGGATACAGATACGCAGTATTTT
TRBJ2-1	.	TRBD2	TRBV28	CATLPSAGGPSSYNEQFF	TGTGCCACCCTACCGTCGGCGGGAGGGCCCAGCTCCTACAATGAGCAGTTCTTC